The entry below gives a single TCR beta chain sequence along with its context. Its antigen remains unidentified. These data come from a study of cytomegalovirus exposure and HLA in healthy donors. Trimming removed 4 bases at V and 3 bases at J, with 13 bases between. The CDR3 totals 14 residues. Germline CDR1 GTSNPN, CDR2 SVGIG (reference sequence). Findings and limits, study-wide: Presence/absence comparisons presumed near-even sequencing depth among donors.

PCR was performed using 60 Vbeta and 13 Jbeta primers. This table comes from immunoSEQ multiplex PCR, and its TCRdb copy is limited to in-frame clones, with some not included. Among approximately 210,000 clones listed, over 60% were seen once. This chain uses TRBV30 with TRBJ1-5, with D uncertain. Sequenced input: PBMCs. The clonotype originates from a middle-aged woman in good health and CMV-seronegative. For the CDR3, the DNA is TGTGCCTGGAAGTCCCTGGCGGACAATCAGCCCCAGCATTTT. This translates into CAWKSLADNQPQHF.